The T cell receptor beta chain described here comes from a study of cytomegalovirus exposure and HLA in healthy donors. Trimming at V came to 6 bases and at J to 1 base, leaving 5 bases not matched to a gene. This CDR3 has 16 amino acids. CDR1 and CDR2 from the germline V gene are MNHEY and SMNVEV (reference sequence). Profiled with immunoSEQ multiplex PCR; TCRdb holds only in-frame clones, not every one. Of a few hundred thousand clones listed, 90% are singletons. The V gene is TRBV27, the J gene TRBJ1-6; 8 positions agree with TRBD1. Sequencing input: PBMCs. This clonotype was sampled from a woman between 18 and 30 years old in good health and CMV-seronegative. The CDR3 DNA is TGTGCCAGCAGACCACGACAGGGGTCCTATAATTCACCCCTCCACTTT. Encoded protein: CASRPRQGSYNSPLHF.